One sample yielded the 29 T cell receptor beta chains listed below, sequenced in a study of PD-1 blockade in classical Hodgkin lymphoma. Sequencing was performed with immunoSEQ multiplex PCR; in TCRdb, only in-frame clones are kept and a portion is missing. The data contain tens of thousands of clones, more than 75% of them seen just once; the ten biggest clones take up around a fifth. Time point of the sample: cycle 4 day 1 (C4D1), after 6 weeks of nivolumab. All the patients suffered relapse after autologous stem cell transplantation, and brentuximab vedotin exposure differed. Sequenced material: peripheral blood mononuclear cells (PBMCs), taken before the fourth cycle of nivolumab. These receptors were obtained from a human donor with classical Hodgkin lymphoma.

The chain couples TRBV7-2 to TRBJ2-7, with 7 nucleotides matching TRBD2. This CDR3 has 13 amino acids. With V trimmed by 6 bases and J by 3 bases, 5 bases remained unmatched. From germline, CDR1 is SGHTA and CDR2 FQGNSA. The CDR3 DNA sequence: TGTGCCAGCAGTCTCGGGAGGAACTACGAGCAGTACTTC. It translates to CASSLGRNYEQYF.

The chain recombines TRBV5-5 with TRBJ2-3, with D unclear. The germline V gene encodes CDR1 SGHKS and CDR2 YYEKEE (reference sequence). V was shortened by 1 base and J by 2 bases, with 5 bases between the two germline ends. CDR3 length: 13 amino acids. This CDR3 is CASSLNPTDTQYF. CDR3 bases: TGTGCCAGCAGCTTGAATCCCACAGATACGCAGTATTTT.

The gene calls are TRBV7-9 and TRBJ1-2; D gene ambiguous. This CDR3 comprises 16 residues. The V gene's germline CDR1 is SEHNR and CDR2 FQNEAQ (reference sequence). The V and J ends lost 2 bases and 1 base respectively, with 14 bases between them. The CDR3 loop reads CASSLSAKELNYGYTF. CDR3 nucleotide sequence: TGTGCCAGCAGCTTAAGCGCCAAGGAACTTAACTATGGCTACACCTTC.

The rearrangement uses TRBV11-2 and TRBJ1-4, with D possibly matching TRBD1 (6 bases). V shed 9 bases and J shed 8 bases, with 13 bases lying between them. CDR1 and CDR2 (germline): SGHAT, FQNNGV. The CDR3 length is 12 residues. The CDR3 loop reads CASRRGGEKLFF. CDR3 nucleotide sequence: TGTGCCAGTCGCAGGGGAGGAGAAAAACTGTTTTTT.

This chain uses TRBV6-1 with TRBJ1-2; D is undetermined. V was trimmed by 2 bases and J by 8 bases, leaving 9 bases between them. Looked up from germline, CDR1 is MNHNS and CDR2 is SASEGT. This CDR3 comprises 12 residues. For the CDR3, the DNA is TGTGCCAGCAGTGAAACGGGCTGGGGCTACACCTTC. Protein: CASSETGWGYTF.

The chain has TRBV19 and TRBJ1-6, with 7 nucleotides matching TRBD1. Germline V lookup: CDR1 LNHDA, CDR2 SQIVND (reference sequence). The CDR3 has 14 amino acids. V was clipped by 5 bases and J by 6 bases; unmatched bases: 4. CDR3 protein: CASSYRGGNSPLHF. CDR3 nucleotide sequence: TGTGCCAGTAGTTACAGGGGAGGTAATTCACCCCTCCACTTT.

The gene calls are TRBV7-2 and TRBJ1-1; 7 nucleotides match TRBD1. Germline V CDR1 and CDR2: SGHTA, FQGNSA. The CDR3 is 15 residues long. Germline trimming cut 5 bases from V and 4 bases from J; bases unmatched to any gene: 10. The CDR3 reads CASSPPGQMTTEAFF. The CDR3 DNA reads TGTGCCAGCAGCCCGCCGGGACAGATGACCACTGAAGCTTTCTTT. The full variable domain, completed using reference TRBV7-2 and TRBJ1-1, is GAGVSQSPSNKVTEKGKDVELRCDPISGHTALYWYRQSLGQGLEFLIYFQGNSAPDKSGLPSDRFSAERTGGSVSTLTIQRTQQEDSAVYLCASSPPGQMTTEAFFGQGTRLTVV.

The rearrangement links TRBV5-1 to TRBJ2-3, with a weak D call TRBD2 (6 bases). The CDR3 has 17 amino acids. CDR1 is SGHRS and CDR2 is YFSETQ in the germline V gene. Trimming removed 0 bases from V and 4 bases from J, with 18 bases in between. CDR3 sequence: CASSLAGGSRSADTQYF. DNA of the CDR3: TGCGCCAGCAGCTTGGCCGGGGGAAGTAGGAGTGCAGATACGCAGTATTTT.

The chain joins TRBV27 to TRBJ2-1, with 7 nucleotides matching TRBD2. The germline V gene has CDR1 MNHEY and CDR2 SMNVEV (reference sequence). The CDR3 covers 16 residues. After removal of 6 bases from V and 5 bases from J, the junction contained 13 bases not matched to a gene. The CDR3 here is CASSALGAGVHNEQFF. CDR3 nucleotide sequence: TGTGCCAGCAGCGCCCTCGGGGCGGGGGTCCACAATGAGCAGTTCTTC.

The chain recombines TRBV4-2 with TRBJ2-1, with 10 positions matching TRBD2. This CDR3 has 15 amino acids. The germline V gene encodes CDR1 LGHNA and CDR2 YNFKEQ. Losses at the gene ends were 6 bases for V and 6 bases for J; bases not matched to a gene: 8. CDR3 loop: CASRESGGALNEQFF. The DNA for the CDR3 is TGTGCCAGCAGGGAGAGCGGGGGGGCTCTCAATGAGCAGTTCTTC.

The CDR3 protein is CASSIGLWNTEAFF. The DNA for the CDR3 is TGTGCCAGTAGTATAGGCCTGTGGAACACTGAAGCTTTCTTT. The chain couples TRBV19 to TRBJ1-1; D remains unclear. V was shortened by 1 base and J by 1 base, with 7 bases between the two germline ends. Germline V gene lookup returns CDR1 LNHDA and CDR2 SQIVND (reference sequence). CDR3 length: 14 amino acids.

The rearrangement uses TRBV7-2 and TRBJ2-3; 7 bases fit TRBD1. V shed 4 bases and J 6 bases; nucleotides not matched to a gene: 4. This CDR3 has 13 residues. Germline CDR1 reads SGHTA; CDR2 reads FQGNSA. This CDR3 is CASSWKQGDTQYF. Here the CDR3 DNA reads TGTGCCAGCAGCTGGAAACAGGGGGATACGCAGTATTTT.

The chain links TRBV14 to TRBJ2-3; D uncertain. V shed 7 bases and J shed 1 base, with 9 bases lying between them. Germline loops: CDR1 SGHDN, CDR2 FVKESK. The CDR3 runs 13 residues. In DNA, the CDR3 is TGTGCCAGCACCTGGCCTGGCACAGATACGCAGTATTTT. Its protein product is CASTWPGTDTQYF.

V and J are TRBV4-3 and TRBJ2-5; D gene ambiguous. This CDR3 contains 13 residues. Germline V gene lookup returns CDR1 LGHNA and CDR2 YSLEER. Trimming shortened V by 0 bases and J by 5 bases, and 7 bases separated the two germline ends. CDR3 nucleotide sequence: TGCGCCAGCAGCCAAGACACGACGGAGACCCAGTACTTC. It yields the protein CASSQDTTETQYF.

The CDR3 sequence: CASSLEVVSFNYGYTF. DNA for the CDR3: TGTGCCAGCAGCTTAGAAGTAGTCTCTTTTAACTATGGCTACACCTTC. The J gene is TRBJ1-2, the V gene TRBV7-9; D call uncertain. V was trimmed by 1 base and J by 1 base, leaving 13 bases between them. The CDR3 extends over 16 amino acids. The germline CDR1 and CDR2 sequences are SEHNR and FQNEAQ (reference sequence).

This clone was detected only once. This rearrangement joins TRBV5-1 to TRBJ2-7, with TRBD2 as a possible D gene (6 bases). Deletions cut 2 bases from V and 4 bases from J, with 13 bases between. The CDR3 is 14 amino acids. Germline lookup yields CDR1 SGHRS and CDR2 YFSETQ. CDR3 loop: CASSFVGRHYEQYF. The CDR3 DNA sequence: TGCGCCAGCAGCTTCGTAGGGAGGCATTACGAGCAGTACTTC. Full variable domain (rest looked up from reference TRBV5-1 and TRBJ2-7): KAGVTQTPRYLIKTRGQQVTLSCSPISGHRSVSWYQQTPGQGLQFLFEYFSETQRNKGNFPGRFSGRQFSNSRSEMNVSTLELGDSALYLCASSFVGRHYEQYFGPGTRLTVT.

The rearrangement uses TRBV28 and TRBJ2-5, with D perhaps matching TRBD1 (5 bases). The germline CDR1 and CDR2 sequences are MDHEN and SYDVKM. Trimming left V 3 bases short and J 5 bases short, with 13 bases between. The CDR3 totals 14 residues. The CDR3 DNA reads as TGTGCCAGCAGTTTCCAGGGATGGGGTGAGACCCAGTACTTC. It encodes CASSFQGWGETQYF.

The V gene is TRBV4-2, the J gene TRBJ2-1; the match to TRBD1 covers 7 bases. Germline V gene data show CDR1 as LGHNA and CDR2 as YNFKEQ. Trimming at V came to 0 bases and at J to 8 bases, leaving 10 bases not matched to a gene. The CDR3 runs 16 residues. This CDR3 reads CASSQEGQAVGDEQFF. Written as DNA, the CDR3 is TGTGCCAGCAGCCAAGAAGGACAGGCCGTCGGCGATGAGCAGTTCTTC.

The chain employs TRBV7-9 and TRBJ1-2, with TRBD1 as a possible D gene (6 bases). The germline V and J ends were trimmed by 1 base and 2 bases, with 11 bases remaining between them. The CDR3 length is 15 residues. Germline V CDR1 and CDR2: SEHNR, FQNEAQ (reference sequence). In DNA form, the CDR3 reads TGTGCCAGCAGCTTAGGTCAGGGGACAAACTATGGCTACACCTTC. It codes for CASSLGQGTNYGYTF.

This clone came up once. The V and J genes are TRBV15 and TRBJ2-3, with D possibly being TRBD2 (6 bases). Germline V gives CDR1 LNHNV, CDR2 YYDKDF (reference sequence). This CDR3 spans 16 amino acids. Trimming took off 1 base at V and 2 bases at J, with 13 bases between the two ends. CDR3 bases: TGTGCCACCAGCAGAGTGGGTAGCGGACTCACAGATACGCAGTATTTT. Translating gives CATSRVGSGLTDTQYF.

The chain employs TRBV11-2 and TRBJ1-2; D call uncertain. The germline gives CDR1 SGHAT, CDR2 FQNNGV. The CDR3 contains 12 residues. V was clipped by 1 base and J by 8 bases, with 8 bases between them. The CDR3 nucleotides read TGTGCCAGCAGCTTAGGTCAGGACGGCTACACCTTC. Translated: CASSLGQDGYTF.

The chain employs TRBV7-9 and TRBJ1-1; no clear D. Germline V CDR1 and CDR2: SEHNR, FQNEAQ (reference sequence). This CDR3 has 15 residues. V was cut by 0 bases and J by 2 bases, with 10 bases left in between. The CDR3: CASSLALLENTEAFF. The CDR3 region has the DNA TGTGCCAGCAGCTTAGCGCTGTTGGAAAACACTGAAGCTTTCTTT.

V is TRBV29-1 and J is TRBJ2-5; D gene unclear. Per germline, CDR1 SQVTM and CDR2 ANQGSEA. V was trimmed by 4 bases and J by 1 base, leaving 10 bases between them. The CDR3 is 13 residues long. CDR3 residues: CSVVGDIQETQYF. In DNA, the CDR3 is TGCAGCGTTGTGGGTGACATCCAAGAGACCCAGTACTTC.

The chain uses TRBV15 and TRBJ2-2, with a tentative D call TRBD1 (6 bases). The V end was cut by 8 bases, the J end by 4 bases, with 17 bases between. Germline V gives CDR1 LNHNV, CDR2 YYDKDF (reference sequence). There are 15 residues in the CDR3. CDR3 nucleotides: TGTGCCACCCTACTCAGGGGCGCTGGCACCGGGGAGCTGTTTTTT. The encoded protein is CATLLRGAGTGELFF.

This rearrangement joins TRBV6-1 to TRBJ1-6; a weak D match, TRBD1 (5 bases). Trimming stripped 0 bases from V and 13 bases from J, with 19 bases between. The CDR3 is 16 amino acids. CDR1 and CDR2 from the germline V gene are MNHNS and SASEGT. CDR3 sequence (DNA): TGTGCCAGCAGTGAAGCTGATCCCGGGACGGAGGACCCCCTCCACTTT. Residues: CASSEADPGTEDPLHF.

As DNA, the CDR3 is TGTGCCAGCAGCAAAACCTCTAGCGGGAGTTACTACGAGCAGTACTTC. Amino acid sequence: CASSKTSSGSYYEQYF. The rearrangement joins TRBV6-6 to TRBJ2-7; TRBD2 aligns across 10 bases. After removal of 6 bases from V and 3 bases from J, the junction contained 11 bases not matched to a gene. CDR3 length equals 16 residues. CDR1 and CDR2 from the germline V gene are MNHNY and SVGAGI (reference sequence).

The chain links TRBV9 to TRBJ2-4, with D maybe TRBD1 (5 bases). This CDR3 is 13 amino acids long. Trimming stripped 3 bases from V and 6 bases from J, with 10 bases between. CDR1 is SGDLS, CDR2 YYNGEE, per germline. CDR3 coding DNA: TGTGCCAGCAGCGCAACGCAGGGAAACATTCAGTACTTC. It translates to CASSATQGNIQYF.

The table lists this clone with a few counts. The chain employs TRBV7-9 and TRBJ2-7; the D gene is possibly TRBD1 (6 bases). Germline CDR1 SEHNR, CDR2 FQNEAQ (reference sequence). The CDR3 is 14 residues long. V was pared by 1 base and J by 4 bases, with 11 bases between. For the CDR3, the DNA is TGTGCCAGCAGCTTAGACGGGACACCATACGAGCAGTACTTC. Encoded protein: CASSLDGTPYEQYF.

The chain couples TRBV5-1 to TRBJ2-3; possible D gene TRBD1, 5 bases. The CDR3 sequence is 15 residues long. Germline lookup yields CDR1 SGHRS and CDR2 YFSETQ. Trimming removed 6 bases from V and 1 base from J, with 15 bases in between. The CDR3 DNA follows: TGCGCCAGCAAACCCGTTTTAGGGGGCACAGATACGCAGTATTTT. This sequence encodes CASKPVLGGTDTQYF.